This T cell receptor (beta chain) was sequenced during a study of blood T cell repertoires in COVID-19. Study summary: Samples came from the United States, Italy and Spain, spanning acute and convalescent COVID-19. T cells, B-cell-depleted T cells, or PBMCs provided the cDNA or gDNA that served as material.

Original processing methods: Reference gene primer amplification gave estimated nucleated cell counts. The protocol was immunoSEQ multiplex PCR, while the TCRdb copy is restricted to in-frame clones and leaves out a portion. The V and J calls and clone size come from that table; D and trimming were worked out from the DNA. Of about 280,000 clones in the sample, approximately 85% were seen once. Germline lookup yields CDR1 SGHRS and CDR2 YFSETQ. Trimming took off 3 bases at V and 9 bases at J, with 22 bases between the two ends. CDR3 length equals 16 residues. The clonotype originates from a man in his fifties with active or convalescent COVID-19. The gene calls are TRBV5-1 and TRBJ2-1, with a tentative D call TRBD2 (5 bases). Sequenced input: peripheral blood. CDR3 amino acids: CASSSPGNDVLGEQFF. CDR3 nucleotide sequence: TGCGCCAGCAGCTCGCCCGGGAACGACGTTCTCGGTGAGCAGTTCTTC.